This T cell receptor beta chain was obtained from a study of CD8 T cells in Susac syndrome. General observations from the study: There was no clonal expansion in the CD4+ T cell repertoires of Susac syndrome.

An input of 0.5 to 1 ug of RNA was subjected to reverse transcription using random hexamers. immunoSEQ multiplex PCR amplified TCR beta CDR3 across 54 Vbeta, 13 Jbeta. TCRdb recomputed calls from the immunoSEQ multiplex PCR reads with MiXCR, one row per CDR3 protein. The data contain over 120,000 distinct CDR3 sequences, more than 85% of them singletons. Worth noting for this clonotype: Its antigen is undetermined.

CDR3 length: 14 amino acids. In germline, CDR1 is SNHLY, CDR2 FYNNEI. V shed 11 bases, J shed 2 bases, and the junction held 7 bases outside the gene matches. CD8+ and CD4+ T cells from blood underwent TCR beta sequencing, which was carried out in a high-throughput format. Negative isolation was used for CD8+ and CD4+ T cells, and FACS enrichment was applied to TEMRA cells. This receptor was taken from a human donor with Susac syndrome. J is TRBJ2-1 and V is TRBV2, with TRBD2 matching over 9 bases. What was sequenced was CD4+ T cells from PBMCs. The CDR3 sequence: CAGQAGGTYNEQFF. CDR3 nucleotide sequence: TGTGCCGGCCAAGCGGGAGGAACCTACAATGAGCAGTTCTTC.